These 22 T cell receptor beta chains share one sample of origin, sequenced in a study of blood T cell repertoires in COVID-19 (dated by TCRdb to about 2020). The library was made by the immunoSEQ multiplex PCR assay. Sourced from immuneACCESS, this table was stored by TCRdb with only in-frame sequences that have V and J called. A share of the clones is absent; for the studies checked, an unresolved V gene accounts for under half, and the remainder has no known explanation. In all, the sample holds roughly 130,000 clones, and approximately 83% of those were seen once. Roughly 15% of the sample rests with the top ten. Sequenced sample: peripheral blood. These receptors all come from a woman aged 50 to 65 with acute or convalescent COVID-19.

The chain uses TRBV28 and TRBJ2-7, with 13 bases lining up with TRBD2. The V segment lost 6 bases and the J segment 3 bases; nucleotides outside the gene matches: 5. Germline V gene lookup returns CDR1 MDHEN and CDR2 SYDVKM. The CDR3 loop spans 15 amino acids. CDR3 amino acids: CASRKTSGGVYEQYF. The CDR3, as DNA: TGTGCCAGCAGGAAAACTAGCGGGGGGGTCTACGAGCAGTACTTC.

The V call is TRBV24-1, the J call TRBJ1-2; perhaps TRBD1 as D (6 bases). CDR1 and CDR2 from the germline V gene are KGHDR and SFDVKD. The CDR3 is 12 amino acids. Trimming removed 5 bases from V and 6 bases from J, with 9 bases in between. CDR3 in DNA: TGTGCCACCAGTGGTTCAGGGGATGGCTACACCTTC. Encoded protein: CATSGSGDGYTF.

The V and J genes are TRBV5-1 and TRBJ1-4, with D tentatively TRBD1 (6 bases). The V end lost 4 bases, the J end lost 4 bases, and 17 bases lay between the germline ends. CDR1 and CDR2 from the germline V gene are SGHRS and YFSETQ. This CDR3 has 16 amino acids. CDR3 residues: CASSPQETGSNEKLFF. CDR3 coding DNA: TGCGCCAGCAGCCCCCAAGAAACAGGGAGTAATGAAAAACTGTTTTTT.

V is TRBV19 and J is TRBJ1-1, with a weak D call TRBD1 (5 bases). There are 14 residues in the CDR3. Germline CDR1 LNHDA, CDR2 SQIVND (reference sequence). Trimming stripped 6 bases from V and 1 base from J, with 12 bases between. The CDR3 nucleotides are TGTGCCAGTAGCCCCATGGGGGGGAACACTGAAGCTTTCTTT. Translated: CASSPMGGNTEAFF.

The chain has TRBV19 and TRBJ2-3, with a possible D match to TRBD1 (6 bases). The CDR3 runs to 16 residues. The V gene's germline CDR1 is LNHDA and CDR2 SQIVND (reference sequence). V dropped 6 bases and J dropped 0 bases, with 16 bases sitting between them. CDR3 nucleotide sequence: TGTGCCAGTAGGTCCAGGGGTATTGCTAGCACAGATACGCAGTATTTT. Protein sequence: CASRSRGIASTDTQYF.

The rearrangement links TRBV7-6 to TRBJ2-7; D is possibly TRBD1 (6 bases). The V gene's germline CDR1 is SGHVS and CDR2 FNYEAQ. V lost 5 bases to trimming and J lost 3 bases, with 11 bases between them. The CDR3 has 13 residues. The CDR3 here is CASSKLQGYEQYF. The DNA of the CDR3 is TGTGCCAGCAGCAAGTTACAGGGCTACGAGCAGTACTTC. The full variable domain, in which reference TRBV7-6 and TRBJ2-7 provide the parts outside the CDR3, is GAGVSQSPRYKVTKRGQDVALRCDPISGHVSLYWYRQALGQGPEFLTYFNYEAQQDKSGLPNDRFSAERPEGSISTLTIQRTEQRDSAMYRCASSKLQGYEQYFGPGTRLTVT.

The chain has TRBV2 and TRBJ2-4, with 9 nucleotides matching TRBD2. Germline V gene data show CDR1 as SNHLY and CDR2 as FYNNEI. Losses at the gene ends were 6 bases for V and 5 bases for J; bases not matched to a gene: 11. The CDR3 has 16 amino acids. CDR3 bases: TGTGCCAGCAGGGGCCCCGTGGTAGCGGGGGAAAACATTCAGTACTTC. Protein: CASRGPVVAGENIQYF.

V gene TRBV5-1 combines with J gene TRBJ1-4; 7 bases line up with TRBD1. The CDR3 has 15 amino acids. V lost 4 bases, J lost 3 bases, and 6 bases stayed unmatched. Germline V gives CDR1 SGHRS, CDR2 YFSETQ. CDR3 coding DNA: TGCGCCAGCAGCGCACAGGGGAATCCTAATGAAAAACTGTTTTTT. This translates into CASSAQGNPNEKLFF.

The V and J genes are TRBV6-5 and TRBJ1-1, with TRBD1 as a possible D gene (5 bases). CDR3 size: 13 residues. Germline V gene data show CDR1 as MNHEY and CDR2 as SVGAGI. The ends were cut back, 7 bases at V and 6 bases at J, with 15 bases in the middle. CDR3 loop: CASTLRVYSEAFF. CDR3 DNA: TGTGCCAGCACCCTCAGGGTTTACTCTGAAGCTTTCTTT.

V gene TRBV12-3 or TRBV12-4 combines with J gene TRBJ2-5; no definite D call. Deletions cut 3 bases from V and 5 bases from J, with 10 bases between. The CDR3 loop spans 13 amino acids. This CDR3 is CASSLAGWETQYF. The DNA for the CDR3 is TGTGCCAGCAGTTTGGCAGGTTGGGAGACCCAGTACTTC.

This chain connects TRBV2 to TRBJ2-3, with D possibly being TRBD2 (7 bases). This CDR3 is built from 18 residues. Trimming cost V 2 bases and J 1 base, with 19 bases left between them. Germline loops: CDR1 SNHLY, CDR2 FYNNEI. CDR3 nucleotide sequence: TGTGCCAGCAGTGAAATGGGGGGGGCCTTTCCGGGCACAGATACGCAGTATTTT. Amino acid sequence: CASSEMGGAFPGTDTQYF.

The chain links TRBV7-9 to TRBJ2-5, with D maybe TRBD2 (7 bases). CDR3 size: 14 residues. In germline, CDR1 is SEHNR, CDR2 FQNEAQ (reference sequence). The germline V and J ends were trimmed by 0 bases and 4 bases, with 9 bases remaining between them. This CDR3 is CASSLAGGRETQYF. The CDR3 DNA reads TGTGCCAGCAGCTTAGCGGGGGGGCGAGAGACCCAGTACTTC.

The chain uses TRBV7-9 and TRBJ2-6; D is unresolved. Trimming took 5 bases from V and 4 from J, leaving 12 bases between them. Germline-derived CDR1 and CDR2 are SEHNR and FQNEAQ (reference sequence). The CDR3 spans 15 residues. This CDR3 reads CASSPMTQGANVLTF. The CDR3 DNA follows: TGTGCCAGCAGCCCCATGACTCAGGGGGCCAACGTCCTGACTTTC.

In DNA, the CDR3 is TGTGCCAGCAGCTTGCGGAACCCCACACAGGGGGCCGGAGGCTACACCTTC. This translates into CASSLRNPTQGAGGYTF. The chain carries TRBV5-4 and TRBJ1-2; 9 bases line up with TRBD1. The CDR3 sequence is 17 residues long. With 1 base clipped from V and 8 bases from J, the junction kept 15 bases outside the gene matches. The germline V gene encodes CDR1 SGHNT and CDR2 YYREEE (reference sequence).

The sample holds one count of this clone. V is TRBV7-9 and J is TRBJ1-2; TRBD1 matches 9 bases. V lost 8 bases, J lost 6 bases, and 10 bases stayed unmatched. The CDR3 is 14 amino acids. The germline V gene has CDR1 SEHNR and CDR2 FQNEAQ (reference sequence). CDR3 sequence (DNA): TGTGCCAGCTCACGGCGGGACAGGGTAAATGGCTACACCTTC. This gives the protein CASSRRDRVNGYTF.

The sample holds one count of this clone. The chain carries TRBV6-1 and TRBJ2-3; TRBD1 agrees at 8 bases. Per the germline V gene, CDR1 is MNHNS and CDR2 is SASEGT. The CDR3 is made up of 16 amino acids. Germline trimming cut 3 bases from V and 5 bases from J; bases unmatched to any gene: 10. This CDR3 is CASSDAGTGGRDTQYF. CDR3 sequence (DNA): TGTGCCAGCAGTGACGCGGGGACAGGTGGGAGAGATACGCAGTATTTT.

The CDR3 protein is CATSDATGRAQHF. The CDR3 coding sequence is TGTGCCACCAGTGACGCGACAGGGCGGGCCCAGCATTTT. J is TRBJ1-5 and V is TRBV24-1; 7 nucleotides line up with TRBD1. Losses at the gene ends were 4 bases for V and 11 bases for J; bases not matched to a gene: 7. The CDR3 has 13 amino acids. The germline V gene encodes CDR1 KGHDR and CDR2 SFDVKD.

This chain links TRBV19 with TRBJ2-3; perhaps TRBD2 as D (6 bases). The V end was cut by 4 bases, the J end by 3 bases, with 17 bases between. This CDR3 is built from 16 residues. The V gene's germline CDR1 is LNHDA and CDR2 SQIVND (reference sequence). CDR3 nucleotide sequence: TGTGCCAGTAGTACCCTACTAGTGGGACTTACAGATACGCAGTATTTT. Translating gives CASSTLLVGLTDTQYF.

The genes are TRBV7-8 and TRBJ1-3; D is unresolved. The CDR3 totals 16 residues. Trimming stripped 6 bases from V and 4 bases from J, with 19 bases between. Per germline, CDR1 SGHVS and CDR2 FQNEAQ. The DNA of the CDR3 is TGTGCCAGCAGGACGGGTGTGCGGGCGGAGGGAAACACCATATATTTT. It codes for CASRTGVRAEGNTIYF.

The chain uses TRBV9 and TRBJ2-1, with D perhaps TRBD1 (5 bases). V lost 0 bases, J lost 0 bases, and 13 bases lay in between. This CDR3 region has 17 residues. CDR1 and CDR2 (germline): SGDLS, YYNGEE. CDR3 amino acids: CASSVGVWGNSYNEQFF. The CDR3 region has the DNA TGTGCCAGCAGCGTAGGAGTTTGGGGCAACTCCTACAATGAGCAGTTCTTC.

This clone has just one count. The chain employs TRBV18 and TRBJ1-3; tentatively, D is TRBD1 (5 bases). The CDR3 loop spans 16 amino acids. The germline gives CDR1 KGHSH, CDR2 LQKENI. V was shortened by 5 bases and J by 0 bases, with 14 bases between the two germline ends. The CDR3 DNA reads TGTGCCAGCTCAGCGGGGGACCGAATCTCTGGAAACACCATATATTTT. This encodes CASSAGDRISGNTIYF.

The chain combines TRBV6-5 with TRBJ1-1; D possibly corresponds to TRBD1 (5 bases). The CDR3 covers 13 residues. In germline, CDR1 is MNHEY, CDR2 SVGAGI. V lost 2 bases, J lost 4 bases, and 8 bases lay in between. This CDR3 is CASSYVGGTEAFF. DNA of the CDR3: TGTGCCAGCAGTTACGTCGGGGGCACTGAAGCTTTCTTT.